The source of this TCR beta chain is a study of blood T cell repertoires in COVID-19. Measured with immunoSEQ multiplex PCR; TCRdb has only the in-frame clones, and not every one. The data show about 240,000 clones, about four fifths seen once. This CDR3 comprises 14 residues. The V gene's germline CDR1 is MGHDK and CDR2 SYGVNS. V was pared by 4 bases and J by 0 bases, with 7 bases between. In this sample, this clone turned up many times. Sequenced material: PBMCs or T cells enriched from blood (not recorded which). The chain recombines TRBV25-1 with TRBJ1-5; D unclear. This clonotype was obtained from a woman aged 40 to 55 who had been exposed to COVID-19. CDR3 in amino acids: CASSGRDSNQPQHF. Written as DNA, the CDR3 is TGTGCCAGCAGTGGGAGGGATAGCAATCAGCCCCAGCATTTT.